Each of the 20 T cell receptor beta chains below was sequenced from the same sample in a study of T-cell memory formation after mild COVID-19. TCRdb re-analysed the 5' RACE reads in MiXCR, keeping a single row per CDR3 protein. The sample includes about 350,000 distinct CDR3 sequences, roughly 19% of them seen just once. Sequencing was done on a sample of PBMCs or a T cell subset sorted from them (not recorded which). The receptors stem from a man aged 18 to 29 who had mild COVID-19 (a few samples of this study predate the infection). Cell type and time point are not known.

This clonotype was recorded at least ten times. The chain couples TRBV11-2 to TRBJ2-1; D may match TRBD1 or TRBD2 (6 bases each). Per germline, CDR1 SGHAT and CDR2 FQNNGV. The V gene lost 5 bases and the J gene lost 12 bases, with 14 bases spanning the gap. The CDR3 runs 12 residues. CDR3 sequence (DNA): TGTGCCAGCAGCCTCAACCGGGGGCGGCAGTTCTTC. Its protein is CASSLNRGRQFF.

The V and J genes are TRBV5-1 and TRBJ2-2; maybe TRBD1 (7 bases). The V end was cut by 0 bases, the J end by 1 base, with 10 bases between. The CDR3 runs to 16 residues. Germline assignment: CDR1 SGHRS and CDR2 YFSETQ. CDR3 in amino acids: CASSLGRDRNTGELFF. CDR3 sequence (DNA): TGCGCCAGCAGCTTGGGGCGGGACAGGAACACCGGGGAGCTGTTTTTT.

This clonotype has more than one count but fewer than ten. The chain recombines TRBV7-6 with TRBJ2-2, with 11 bases matching TRBD1. V lost 4 bases and J lost 3; bases outside the gene matches: 7. The CDR3 runs 17 residues. Per germline, CDR1 SGHVS and CDR2 FNYEAQ. CDR3 amino acids: CASSSGQGALDTGELFF. CDR3 coding DNA: TGTGCCAGCAGCTCAGGACAGGGGGCCTTGGACACCGGGGAGCTGTTTTTT.

The gene calls are TRBV10-3 and TRBJ1-2, with D perhaps TRBD1 (5 bases). V shed 6 bases and J shed 1 base, with 18 bases lying between them. Germline CDR1 is ENHRY and CDR2 is SYGVKD. CDR3 size: 16 residues. The CDR3 sequence: CAIRGDQVSDNYGYTF. The CDR3 nucleotides are TGTGCCATCAGAGGGGACCAGGTTTCGGATAACTATGGCTACACCTTC.

This clonotype was counted only a few times. J is TRBJ2-7 and V is TRBV4-2, with D unresolved. Between the trimmed V and J ends, which lost 1 base and 3 bases, there was a span of 13 bases. The CDR3 contains 15 residues. Germline lookup yields CDR1 LGHNA and CDR2 YNFKEQ. The CDR3 protein is CASSQVRSSVYEQYV. The CDR3 DNA sequence: TGTGCCAGCAGCCAAGTAAGAAGCAGCGTCTACGAGCAGTACGTC.

This clonotype was picked up many times. The rearrangement joins TRBV4-1 to TRBJ2-1; 7 bases are shared with TRBD1. Germline V gives CDR1 MGHRA, CDR2 YSYEKL. V was pared by 4 bases and J by 9 bases, with 3 bases of the junction left unmatched. The CDR3 is 12 residues long. The chain's CDR3 is CASSPQGSEQFF. In DNA, the CDR3 is TGCGCCAGCAGCCCACAGGGGAGTGAGCAGTTCTTC.

This chain uses TRBV3-1 with TRBJ2-7, with 8 bases that match TRBD2. Per the germline V gene, CDR1 is LGHDT and CDR2 is YNNKEL (reference sequence). The CDR3 runs to 13 residues. V trimming: 3 bases; J trimming: 3 bases; junction bases outside the gene matches: 1. The CDR3 DNA reads as TGTGCCAGCAGCCACCGGGGGGGCTACGAGCAGTACGTC. Translating gives CASSHRGGYEQYV.

The chain uses TRBV2 and TRBJ2-7; unclear D gene. The CDR3 is 13 amino acids. Trimming removed 4 bases at V and 5 bases at J, with 12 bases between. Germline V gene data show CDR1 as SNHLY and CDR2 as FYNNEI. DNA of the CDR3: TGTGCCAGCAGTGTAGGAAACGGAGACGAGCAGTACTTC. Protein product: CASSVGNGDEQYF.

The chain recombines TRBV14 with TRBJ1-1; possible D gene TRBD1, 5 bases. CDR1 and CDR2 (germline): SGHDN, FVKESK. V lost 0 bases to trimming and J lost 11 bases, with 13 bases between them. This CDR3 comprises 13 residues. The CDR3 protein is CASSQDRQGVAFF. DNA of the CDR3: TGTGCCAGCAGCCAAGATAGGCAGGGTGTGGCTTTCTTT.

The table lists this clonotype with a few counts. The J gene is TRBJ1-1, the V gene TRBV10-3; possibly TRBD1 for D (5 bases). The CDR3 sequence is 12 residues long. The germline CDR1 and CDR2 sequences are ENHRY and SYGVKD. V lost 3 bases to trimming and J lost 7 bases, with 9 bases between them. The CDR3 loop reads CAISDFGGEAFF. The CDR3 region has the DNA TGTGCCATCAGTGACTTTGGGGGTGAAGCTTTCTTT.

The rearrangement joins TRBV6-2 or TRBV6-3 to TRBJ2-3, with 8 bases identical to TRBD1. This CDR3 comprises 13 residues. The junction had 2 bases not matched to a gene; V was cut back by 4 bases and J by 5 bases. Germline V CDR1 and CDR2: MNHEY, SVGEGT. The CDR3 sequence: CASSFGQGDTQYF. CDR3 bases: TGTGCCAGCAGTTTCGGACAGGGAGATACGCAGTATTTT.

V is TRBV5-1 and J is TRBJ2-3; maybe TRBD2 (7 bases). The germline V gene encodes CDR1 SGHRS and CDR2 YFSETQ. The CDR3 has 17 amino acids. The V end lost 5 bases, the J end lost 2 bases, and 21 bases lay between the germline ends. CDR3 in DNA: TGCGCCAGCAGTGGGGGGGGCCACCGTTATCTCACAGATACGCAGTATTTT. Its translation is CASSGGGHRYLTDTQYF.

V gene TRBV7-2 combines with J gene TRBJ2-1; D unclear. Trimming took 3 bases from V and 2 from J, leaving 8 bases between them. CDR3 size: 14 residues. Germline assignment: CDR1 SGHTA and CDR2 FQGNSA. CDR3 in DNA: TGTGCCAGCAGCTTTTGGGGTGCCTACAATGAGCAGTTCTTC. The encoded protein is CASSFWGAYNEQFF.

This clonotype was seen more than once but under ten times. CDR3 protein: CASSPGTGGWAEAFF. CDR3 bases: TGCGCCAGCAGCCCCGGGACAGGGGGCTGGGCTGAAGCTTTCTTT. This chain joins TRBV5-1 and TRBJ1-1; 12 nucleotides agree with TRBD1. The CDR3 is made up of 15 amino acids. Germline lookup yields CDR1 SGHRS and CDR2 YFSETQ. V lost 4 bases, J lost 6 bases, and 7 bases stayed unmatched.

This chain connects TRBV5-1 to TRBJ2-2; 8 bases are a match to TRBD1. The CDR3 length is 16 residues. Losses at the gene ends were 5 bases for V and 0 bases for J; bases not matched to a gene: 6. CDR1 is SGHRS and CDR2 is YFSETQ in the germline V gene. The CDR3 DNA sequence: TGCGCCAGCAGGCCCAGGGGGCCCACGAACACCGGGGAGCTGTTTTTT. This sequence encodes CASRPRGPTNTGELFF.

This clonotype was detected only a few times. V usage is TRBV5-1 and J usage is TRBJ2-7; 9 bases map to TRBD2. CDR1 and CDR2 from the germline V gene are SGHRS and YFSETQ. This CDR3 has 15 amino acids. V shed 4 bases and J 3 bases; nucleotides not matched to a gene: 8. CDR3 amino acids: CASSVGTSSYYEQYF. The CDR3 region has the DNA TGCGCCAGCAGCGTAGGGACTAGCAGTTACTACGAGCAGTACTTC.

This clonotype has a handful of counts. The chain combines TRBV2 with TRBJ1-1; TRBD1 agrees at 10 bases. V lost 1 base, J lost 12 bases, and 5 bases stayed unmatched. This CDR3 comprises 13 residues. Germline V gene lookup returns CDR1 SNHLY and CDR2 FYNNEI. Here the CDR3 DNA reads TGTGCCAGCAGTGAAGAGACAGGGGGCGCACCTTTCTTT. It encodes CASSEETGGAPFF.

This rearrangement joins TRBV2 to TRBJ2-3, with D tentatively TRBD1 (6 bases). Germline CDR1 reads SNHLY; CDR2 reads FYNNEI. The CDR3 is 17 residues long. V gave up 3 bases and J gave up 2 bases, with 18 bases separating them. CDR3 nucleotides: TGTGCCAGCAGTGAGTACCCAGGGGCCACTGCCACAGATACGCAGTATTTT. It is translated as CASSEYPGATATDTQYF.

This clonotype was found many times. The rearrangement links TRBV12-3 or TRBV12-4 to TRBJ2-5; possible D gene TRBD1, 6 bases. V dropped 6 bases and J dropped 4 bases, with 12 bases sitting between them. The CDR3 length is 13 residues. Here the CDR3 reads CASSPGQRETQYF. The CDR3 DNA sequence: TGTGCCAGCAGCCCCGGACAGAGAGAGACCCAGTACTTC.

This clonotype was observed many times. V usage is TRBV6-2 or TRBV6-3 and J usage is TRBJ2-7; D is perhaps TRBD1 or TRBD2 (5 bases each). This CDR3 region has 16 residues. CDR1 MNHEY and CDR2 SVGEGT come from the germline V gene. Trimming removed 6 bases from V and 4 bases from J, with 22 bases in between. CDR3 nucleotides: TGTGCCAGCAGCCGAAGGGGACCGCGAATTACTTACGAGCAGTACTTC. It specifies CASSRRGPRITYEQYF.